What follows are 15 T cell receptor beta chains derived from one specimen sequenced in a study of T cell responses to AZD1222 COVID-19 vaccine. The protocol was immunoSEQ multiplex PCR, while the TCRdb copy is restricted to in-frame clones and leaves out a portion. The sample contains over 150,000 clones, around 92% of which appear only once. The source material was peripheral blood, sampled on day 0 of MenACWY control vaccination. All receptors derive from an adult in good health.

The chain couples TRBV6-5 to TRBJ1-1, with D possibly matching TRBD1 (5 bases). Germline loops: CDR1 MNHEY, CDR2 SVGAGI. CDR3 length equals 13 residues. Trimming shortened V by 7 bases and J by 5 bases, and 14 bases separated the two germline ends. CDR3 DNA sequence: TGTGCCAGCAATGCCAGGGATAGGACTGAAGCTTTCTTT. It translates to CASNARDRTEAFF.

The rearrangement joins TRBV10-3 to TRBJ2-5; no clear D gene. This CDR3 region has 10 residues. V was cut by 8 bases and J by 5 bases, with 6 bases left in between. In germline, CDR1 is ENHRY, CDR2 SYGVKD. CDR3 DNA sequence: TGTGCCATCGGCCAGGAGACCCAGTACTTC. Its translation is CAIGQETQYF.

Note on this clone: At one end the junction does not follow the germline gene, possibly because of a read error. The V call is TRBV20-1, the J call TRBJ1-1; 8 bases match TRBD1. Germline loops: CDR1 DFQATT, CDR2 SNEGSKA (reference sequence). The CDR3 has 11 residues. The DNA for the CDR3 is TGCAGTGCTTCCCCCCAGGGGGCGCCGACCTTT. Protein sequence: CSASPQGAPTF.

V usage is TRBV3-1 (or the pseudogene TRBV3-2) and J usage is TRBJ1-2; D possibly corresponds to TRBD1 (5 bases). Germline CDR1 and CDR2: LGHDT and YNNKEL (reference sequence). CDR3 size: 15 residues. V was trimmed by 5 bases and J by 3 bases, leaving 16 bases between them. CDR3 sequence (DNA): TGTGCCAGCAGCTCCCCGAGTAGGGGTGACTATGGCTACACCTTC. Translation: CASSSPSRGDYGYTF.

The chain combines TRBV4-2 with TRBJ1-3; D ambiguous. V gave up 0 bases and J gave up 0 bases, with 9 bases separating them. This CDR3 is built from 16 residues. Germline CDR1 and CDR2: LGHNA and YNFKEQ. The CDR3 region has the DNA TGTGCCAGCAGCCAAGAGGGAATTGGCTCTGGAAACACCATATATTTT. Its translation is CASSQEGIGSGNTIYF.

V usage is TRBV19 and J usage is TRBJ1-2, with D unresolved. The CDR3 covers 11 residues. Trimming took 4 bases from V and 7 from J, leaving 7 bases between them. Germline CDR1 LNHDA, CDR2 SQIVND (reference sequence). CDR3 sequence reads: CASSSPGGYTF. The CDR3 DNA reads as TGTGCCAGTAGTAGCCCAGGTGGCTACACCTTC.

The V gene is TRBV27, the J gene TRBJ2-7; D gene uncertain. V lost 10 bases to trimming and J lost 2 bases, with 15 bases between them. The CDR3 spans 13 residues. Germline-derived CDR1 and CDR2 are MNHEY and SMNVEV (reference sequence). CDR3 in amino acids: CATGIGRAYEQYF. The CDR3 DNA is TGTGCCACCGGAATCGGACGTGCCTACGAGCAGTACTTC.

The chain has TRBV30 and TRBJ2-1, with TRBD2 identical over 9 bases. Losses at the gene ends were 0 bases for V and 4 bases for J; bases not matched to a gene: 4. This CDR3 spans 15 amino acids. Germline CDR1 GTSNPN, CDR2 SVGIG (reference sequence). The CDR3 DNA follows: TGTGCCTGGAGTGTACCGGCGGGAGGGTACAATGAGCAGTTCTTC. Translation gives CAWSVPAGGYNEQFF.

The chain uses TRBV28 and TRBJ1-6, with unresolved D. Germline V gene sequence: CDR1 MDHEN, CDR2 SYDVKM. This CDR3 has 15 amino acids. Between the trimmed V and J ends, which lost 2 bases and 10 bases, there was a span of 15 bases. The CDR3 bases are TGTGCCAGCAGTTTAGTAATCGATTCCCCCTCACCCCTCCACTTT. As protein: CASSLVIDSPSPLHF.

The chain combines TRBV14 with TRBJ1-6, with D possibly matching TRBD1 (5 bases). Trimming removed 0 bases at V and 9 bases at J, with 9 bases between. CDR3 length equals 14 residues. CDR1 is SGHDN and CDR2 is FVKESK in the germline V gene. DNA for the CDR3: TGTGCCAGCAGCCAAGAGGGGGAGGGTTCACCCCTCCACTTT. Its translation is CASSQEGEGSPLHF.

The rearrangement joins TRBV5-6 to TRBJ2-3; 13 bases line up with TRBD2. V shed 3 bases, J shed 2 bases, and the junction held 9 bases outside the gene matches. In germline, CDR1 is SGHDT, CDR2 YYEEEE. This CDR3 contains 18 residues. The CDR3 sequence: CASSSLRTSGRITDTQYF. DNA of the CDR3: TGTGCCAGCAGCTCACTTAGGACTAGCGGGAGAATCACAGATACGCAGTATTTT.

J is TRBJ2-7 and V is TRBV25-1, with 10 nucleotides matching TRBD1. V dropped 0 bases and J dropped 7; count of bases not matched to a gene: 3. The CDR3 is 14 amino acids. CDR1 MGHDK and CDR2 SYGVNS come from the germline V gene. CDR3: CASSEYGQGVEQYF. In DNA form, the CDR3 reads TGTGCCAGCAGTGAATATGGACAGGGGGTTGAGCAGTACTTC.

This chain links TRBV11-2 with TRBJ2-1, with D unclear. The germline gives CDR1 SGHAT, CDR2 FQNNGV. The CDR3 runs 13 residues. V was cut by 5 bases and J by 0 bases, with 5 bases left in between. CDR3 DNA: TGTGCCAGCAGCCGGACCTCCTACAATGAGCAGTTCTTC. The encoded protein is CASSRTSYNEQFF. Based on the CDR3 plus reference TRBV11-2 and TRBJ2-1, the full variable domain is EAGVAQSPRYKIIEKRQSVAFWCNPISGHATLYWYQQILGQGPKLLIQFQNNGVVDDSQLPKDRFSAERLKGVDSTLKIQPAKLEDSAVYLCASSRTSYNEQFFGPGTRLTVL.

The genes are TRBV19 and TRBJ1-1, with D unclear. With 1 base removed from V and 4 bases from J, the gap between germline ends came to 4 bases. Germline CDR1 LNHDA, CDR2 SQIVND (reference sequence). The CDR3 sequence is 12 residues long. The CDR3 DNA reads TGTGCCAGTAGTATAGGGTTCACTGAAGCTTTCTTT. Amino acids: CASSIGFTEAFF.

This clone was counted once. The chain has TRBV3-1 (or the pseudogene TRBV3-2) and TRBJ1-1; no reliable D call. CDR1 LGHDT and CDR2 YNNKEL come from the germline V gene (reference sequence). CDR3 length equals 19 residues. The V and J ends lost 3 bases and 1 base respectively, with 24 bases between them. The CDR3 sequence is CASSHLPDGEFTPNTEAFF. The CDR3 DNA reads TGTGCCAGCAGCCACCTCCCGGATGGGGAATTCACGCCGAACACTGAAGCTTTCTTT.